The 7 T cell receptor beta chains reported below all come from one sample, sequenced in a study of shared clonotypes between healthy human individuals. Assay: immunoSEQ multiplex PCR; the TCRdb copy retains only in-frame clones and omits some. The table includes 2 million to 2.5 million clones, 85% to 95% detected once. Sample: naive CD4+ T cells from PBMCs. Subset: CD45RA+ positively selected. Every receptor here comes from a man between 18 and 35 years old in good health. Some clones in this sample may be carry-over from other donors' samples.

In this sample, this clone turned up once. The chain links TRBV6-6 to TRBJ1-4, with 7 bases fitting TRBD1. Germline trimming cut 6 bases from V and 8 bases from J; bases unmatched to any gene: 12. Germline CDR1 reads MNHNY; CDR2 reads SVGAGI (reference sequence). This CDR3 has 15 amino acids. The CDR3 DNA is TGTGCCAGCAGCCCTCAGGGGGGCGTTCGGGAAAAACTGTTTTTT. The encoded protein is CASSPQGGVREKLFF.

The CDR3 bases are TGTGCCAGCAGTGAGCAGGGGCTCTACAATGAGCAGTTCTTC. Residues: CASSEQGLYNEQFF. The chain combines TRBV2 with TRBJ2-1, with a weak D call TRBD1 (6 bases). Per germline, CDR1 SNHLY and CDR2 FYNNEI. CDR3 size: 14 residues. Trimming took 3 bases from V and 3 from J, leaving 9 bases between them. Complete variable domain (other parts from reference TRBV2 and TRBJ2-1): EPEVTQTPSHQVTQMGQEVILRCVPISNHLYFYWYRQILGQKVEFLVSFYNNEISEKSEIFDDQFSVERPDGSNFTLKIRSTKLEDSAMYFCASSEQGLYNEQFFGPGTRLTVL.

The chain uses TRBV29-1 and TRBJ1-1; no firm D call. The CDR3 covers 11 residues. The germline V gene has CDR1 SQVTM and CDR2 ANQGSEA. Trimming cost V 6 bases and J 2 bases, with 7 bases left between them. CDR3 loop: CSVWINTEAFF. In DNA form, the CDR3 reads TGCAGCGTGTGGATCAACACTGAAGCTTTCTTT.

The chain combines TRBV19 with TRBJ2-7; D gene unclear. The CDR3 spans 13 residues. Trimming left V 5 bases short and J 2 bases short, with 10 bases between. Per germline, CDR1 LNHDA and CDR2 SQIVND (reference sequence). This chain's CDR3 is CASSSQAPYEQYF. CDR3 in DNA: TGTGCCAGTAGTTCCCAAGCACCCTACGAGCAGTACTTC.

This clone was counted only a few times. The chain has TRBV6-1 and TRBJ1-1; tentatively, D is TRBD1 (5 bases). Germline CDR1 and CDR2: MNHNS and SASEGT. CDR3 length: 17 amino acids. V was clipped by 2 bases and J by 4 bases, with 20 bases between them. The CDR3 protein is CASSEWGAGGKITEAFF. In DNA, the CDR3 is TGTGCCAGCAGTGAATGGGGAGCGGGGGGGAAGATCACTGAAGCTTTCTTT.

The V and J genes are TRBV6-9 and TRBJ1-2, with TRBD1 matching 9 bases. V was pared by 5 bases and J by 3 bases, with 7 bases of the junction left unmatched. The CDR3 consists of 15 residues. Germline V gives CDR1 MNHGY, CDR2 SVAAGI. CDR3 in DNA: TGTGCCAGCAGTCCTACAGGGGGCAGGGACTATGGCTACACCTTC. This codes for CASSPTGGRDYGYTF.

The V gene is TRBV5-4, the J gene TRBJ2-5, with TRBD2 as a possible D gene (5 bases). Germline CDR1 SGHNT, CDR2 YYREEE (reference sequence). The length of the CDR3 is 16 residues. V was shortened by 0 bases and J by 1 base, with 13 bases between the two germline ends. The CDR3 is CASSLGSVGGQETQYF. The CDR3 nucleotides are TGTGCCAGCAGCTTGGGTTCCGTCGGAGGCCAAGAGACCCAGTACTTC. Full variable domain (rest looked up from reference TRBV5-4 and TRBJ2-5): ETGVTQSPTHLIKTRGQQVTLRCSSQSGHNTVSWYQQALGQGPQFIFQYYREEENGRGNFPPRFSGLQFPNYSSELNVNALELDDSALYLCASSLGSVGGQETQYFGPGTRLLVL.